This TCR beta chain was sequenced in a study of naive and memory T cell subsets. The beta constant-region primer was an equimolar mix of two oligonucleotides covering TRBC1 and TRBC2. Nested alpha and beta constant-region primers with the SP2 primer drove four PCR rounds on ligated cDNA. TCRdb itself ran the UMI-ligation and nested PCR reads through MiXCR, one entry per CDR3 protein. The sample gives tens of thousands of distinct CDR3 sequences, over 8.5% of which show up once; 1.2% is in the top ten. The table lists this clonotype with a few counts. The V end lost 5 bases, the J end lost 1 base, and 20 bases lay between the germline ends. CDR3 length: 17 residues. The germline CDR1 and CDR2 sequences are MNHEY and SMNVEV (reference sequence).

Sequenced input: naive CD8+ T cells from blood. This chain connects TRBV27 to TRBJ1-1, with D unresolved. The TCR sequence derives from a human donor in good health. The CDR3 here is CASSPRTWPGPNTEAFF. CDR3 nucleotide sequence: TGTGCCAGCAGTCCCCGGACCTGGCCAGGACCGAACACTGAAGCTTTCTTT.